Shown below are 9 T cell receptor beta chains from a single sample sequenced in a study of T cell repertoires in cytomegalovirus infection. Via MiXCR, TCRdb re-called the reads, giving one row per CDR3 protein. Among 700,000 to 950,000 distinct CDR3 sequences listed, over 25% were seen once. No cognate antigen is known for these TCRs. The input for sequencing was cultured CD8+ T cells from PBMCs, taken from culture after CMV antigen stimulation. These receptors were collected from a human donor in good health (CMV status not recorded). Some clones in this sample may be carry-over from other donors' samples.

The V call is TRBV7-9, the J call TRBJ2-3, with D perhaps matching TRBD1 or TRBD2 (5 bases each). V was shortened by 4 bases and J by 2 bases, with 13 bases between the two germline ends. This CDR3 is built from 15 residues. Germline loops: CDR1 SEHNR, CDR2 FQNEAQ (reference sequence). The CDR3 sequence is CASSSRTGTTDTQYF. The CDR3 DNA reads TGTGCCAGCAGCTCTCGGACGGGGACCACAGATACGCAGTATTTT.

Regarding this clonotype: A much larger clone sits a single nucleotide away, making a read error possible. V usage is TRBV7-6 and J usage is TRBJ2-5; 10 nucleotides agree with TRBD2. CDR1 is SGHVS, CDR2 FNYEAQ, per germline. CDR3 length equals 17 residues. The CDR3 region is CASSDTRLAGVQETKYF. The CDR3 nucleotides read TGTGCCAGCAGCGATACCCGACTAGCGGGCGTTCAAGAGACCAAGTACTTC.

This clonotype was seen a few times. The chain is built from TRBV12-3 or TRBV12-4 and TRBJ1-4; 7 nucleotides agree with TRBD1. CDR3 length equals 14 residues. V shed 4 bases and J 5 bases; nucleotides not matched to a gene: 4. CDR3 bases: TGTGCCAGCAGTTCGGACAGGTTAAATGAAAAACTGTTTTTT. This translates into CASSSDRLNEKLFF.

The J gene is TRBJ1-6, the V gene TRBV19; possible D gene TRBD1, 5 bases. Germline V gene sequence: CDR1 LNHDA, CDR2 SQIVND (reference sequence). V lost 3 bases, J lost 0 bases, and 12 bases lay in between. The CDR3 length is 17 residues. The CDR3 loop is CASSISRASSYNSPLHF. The CDR3 DNA sequence: TGTGCCAGTAGTATCAGCAGGGCTAGCTCCTATAATTCACCCCTCCACTTT.

This clonotype was counted a single time. The chain's CDR3 is CASSSSGGPPLIDTQYF. CDR3 nucleotides: TGTGCCAGCAGCTCCAGCGGGGGGCCGCCATTGATTGATACGCAGTATTTT. V usage is TRBV9 and J usage is TRBJ2-3; TRBD2 matches 9 bases. Germline lookup yields CDR1 SGDLS and CDR2 YYNGEE. The CDR3 runs 17 residues. V lost 4 bases and J lost 6; bases outside the gene matches: 15.

This chain connects TRBV6-6 to TRBJ1-4; D is uncertain. V was clipped by 2 bases and J by 0 bases, with 13 bases between them. The CDR3 totals 17 residues. Looked up from germline, CDR1 is MNHNY and CDR2 is SVGAGI (reference sequence). CDR3 sequence reads: CASSYTPWPATNEKLFF. CDR3 nucleotide sequence: TGTGCCAGCAGTTACACCCCCTGGCCTGCAACTAATGAAAAACTGTTTTTT.

The sample holds one count of this clonotype. The chain carries TRBV18 and TRBJ1-2; 8 bases match TRBD1. Germline V lookup: CDR1 KGHSH, CDR2 LQKENI. The length of the CDR3 is 18 residues. V lost 0 bases and J lost 3; bases outside the gene matches: 12. CDR3 nucleotides: TGTGCCAGCTCACCACCCTCAGGGGGCCCACTACTATACTATGGCTACACCTTC. This codes for CASSPPSGGPLLYYGYTF.

This chain connects TRBV19 to TRBJ1-1; 8 bases agree with TRBD1. Trimming removed 5 bases from V and 5 bases from J; junction bases left unmatched: 7. Germline lookup yields CDR1 LNHDA and CDR2 SQIVND (reference sequence). The CDR3 contains 14 residues. CDR3: CASSDGTGMTEAFF. The CDR3 DNA reads as TGTGCCAGTAGTGATGGGACAGGCATGACTGAAGCTTTCTTT.

This chain uses TRBV7-8 with TRBJ1-1; D remains unclear. CDR3 length equals 15 residues. Trimming stripped 5 bases from V and 0 bases from J, with 13 bases between. Germline values: CDR1 SGHVS, CDR2 FQNEAQ. CDR3 nucleotides: TGTGCCAGCAGCCCCGGCGCGCAGATGAACACTGAAGCTTTCTTT. Protein sequence: CASSPGAQMNTEAFF.